Listed here are 20 T cell receptor beta chains from one sample, sequenced in a study of OX40 agonist ivuxolimab in advanced cancers. Assay: immunoSEQ multiplex PCR; the TCRdb copy retains only in-frame clones and omits some. The sample lists around 60,000 clones; about 89% were seen once. Sequenced material: CD4+ or CD8+ T cells sorted from blood, taken in a trial of the OX40 agonist ivuxolimab. The receptors stem from an adult with an advanced solid tumor such as melanoma, head and neck, liver or kidney cancer.

The V gene is TRBV7-2, the J gene TRBJ2-3; 7 bases map to TRBD2. The CDR3 covers 17 residues. J was trimmed by 4 bases and V by 4 bases; bases with no gene match: 14. Germline V gene sequence: CDR1 SGHTA, CDR2 FQGNSA. The CDR3 here is CASSSSFGLVIPDTQYF. In nucleotides, the CDR3 is TGTGCCAGCAGCTCGTCCTTTGGACTAGTCATCCCAGATACGCAGTATTTT.

The V and J genes are TRBV11-1 and TRBJ2-3, with TRBD2 as a possible D gene (5 bases). The germline V gene has CDR1 SGHAT and CDR2 FQDESV (reference sequence). V shed 2 bases and J shed 4 bases, with 10 bases lying between them. The CDR3 runs to 14 residues. CDR3 nucleotides: TGTGCCAGCAGCTTAAGTCTAGCTTCAGATACGCAGTATTTT. Amino acid sequence: CASSLSLASDTQYF.

The chain joins TRBV18 to TRBJ2-5; 11 nucleotides line up with TRBD2. This CDR3 comprises 19 residues. After removal of 0 bases from V and 3 bases from J, the junction contained 12 bases not matched to a gene. The V gene's germline CDR1 is KGHSH and CDR2 LQKENI. CDR3 protein: CASSPPATSGGGGKETQYF. The CDR3 DNA reads as TGTGCCAGCTCACCACCTGCTACTAGCGGGGGAGGAGGTAAAGAGACCCAGTACTTC.

The chain carries TRBV30 and TRBJ1-3; maybe TRBD1 (5 bases). V dropped 2 bases and J dropped 0 bases, with 11 bases sitting between them. Per germline, CDR1 GTSNPN and CDR2 SVGIG (reference sequence). The CDR3 runs 15 residues. In DNA form, the CDR3 reads TGTGCCTGGAGTCGACAGCTTAGCTCTGGAAACACCATATATTTT. This encodes CAWSRQLSSGNTIYF.

The chain employs TRBV30 and TRBJ1-5; 7 bases agree with TRBD1. The ends lost 1 base at V and 6 bases at J; junction bases unmatched: 15. There are 17 residues in the CDR3. The germline V gene has CDR1 GTSNPN and CDR2 SVGIG (reference sequence). The CDR3: CAWSGIGDSALTQPQHF. The CDR3 region has the DNA TGTGCCTGGAGTGGTATTGGGGACAGTGCTTTAACTCAGCCCCAGCATTTT.

The chain joins TRBV6-4 to TRBJ1-2; D possibly corresponds to TRBD1 (6 bases). The CDR3 runs 15 residues. Per the germline V gene, CDR1 is MRHNA and CDR2 is SNTAGT. Trimming removed 2 bases at V and 3 bases at J, with 13 bases between. Here the CDR3 DNA reads TGTGCCAGCAGTGACGGGTCAGGGGCCGACTATGGCTACACCTTC. It yields the protein CASSDGSGADYGYTF.

The rearrangement uses TRBV28 and TRBJ2-1, with D perhaps TRBD1 or TRBD2 (5 bases each). In germline, CDR1 is MDHEN, CDR2 SYDVKM. CDR3 length equals 12 residues. V was clipped by 4 bases and J by 4 bases, with 5 bases between them. DNA for the CDR3: TGTGCCAGCAGTTGGGGGTACAATGAGCAGTTCTTC. Translating gives CASSWGYNEQFF. The full variable domain, with the rest looked up from reference TRBV28 and TRBJ2-1, is DVKVTQSSRYLVKRTGEKVFLECVQDMDHENMFWYRQDPGLGLRLIYFSYDVKMKEKGDIPEGYSVSREKKERFSLILESASTNQTSMYLCASSWGYNEQFFGPGTRLTVL.

V gene TRBV21-1 combines with J gene TRBJ1-5; the table names TRBD1, a call not compared with the DNA. TRBV21-1 is an annotated pseudogene. The CDR3 has 19 amino acids. For the CDR3, the DNA is TGTGCCAGCAGCCTCCAGGGGCCCTATCGGCCCTATAGCAATCAGCCCCAGCATTTT. It is translated as CASSLQGPYRPYSNQPQHF.

The rearrangement links TRBV5-4 to TRBJ1-1; D perhaps matches TRBD1 (6 bases). The germline CDR1 and CDR2 sequences are SGHNT and YYREEE (reference sequence). CDR3 length: 14 amino acids. Trimming shortened V by 0 bases and J by 3 bases, and 9 bases separated the two germline ends. The chain's CDR3 is CASSLAQGYTEAFF. The CDR3, as DNA: TGTGCCAGCAGCTTGGCCCAGGGGTACACTGAAGCTTTCTTT. The full variable domain, completed using reference TRBV5-4 and TRBJ1-1, is ETGVTQSPTHLIKTRGQQVTLRCSSQSGHNTVSWYQQALGQGPQFIFQYYREEENGRGNFPPRFSGLQFPNYSSELNVNALELDDSALYLCASSLAQGYTEAFFGQGTRLTVV.

This clone was counted a single time. V is TRBV7-2 and J is TRBJ2-7; no definite D call. Germline V gives CDR1 SGHTA, CDR2 FQGNSA. Between the trimmed V and J ends, which lost 2 bases and 6 bases, there was a span of 11 bases. This CDR3 contains 13 residues. The CDR3 DNA sequence: TGTGCCAGCAGCTTATTCCCTACCGGCGAGCAGTACTTC. This encodes CASSLFPTGEQYF. Full variable domain (rest looked up from reference TRBV7-2 and TRBJ2-7): GAGVSQSPSNKVTEKGKDVELRCDPISGHTALYWYRQSLGQGLEFLIYFQGNSAPDKSGLPSDRFSAERTGGSVSTLTIQRTQQEDSAVYLCASSLFPTGEQYFGPGTRLTVT.

The chain uses TRBV9 and TRBJ2-2; 10 bases agree with TRBD2. In germline, CDR1 is SGDLS, CDR2 YYNGEE. CDR3 length: 17 residues. J gave up 3 bases and V 2 bases, and 7 bases lay outside the gene matches. Written as DNA, the CDR3 is TGTGCCAGCAGCGTCGGATCTAGCGGGGGCTACACCGGGGAGCTGTTTTTT. It yields the protein CASSVGSSGGYTGELFF.

V is TRBV7-8 and J is TRBJ2-4; maybe TRBD2 (5 bases). The CDR3 sequence is 16 residues long. V lost 0 bases and J lost 5, with 14 bases in between. In germline, CDR1 is SGHVS, CDR2 FQNEAQ. The CDR3 region has the DNA TGTGCCAGCAGCTTAGCAGGGTGGGGAGTGGAAAACATTCAGTACTTC. Protein sequence: CASSLAGWGVENIQYF.

The chain recombines TRBV7-2 with TRBJ2-6, with a weak D call TRBD2 (5 bases). Germline CDR1 is SGHTA and CDR2 is FQGNSA. V was clipped by 5 bases and J by 0 bases, with 8 bases between them. The CDR3 runs to 15 residues. The CDR3 region is CASSPGVSGANVLTF. DNA of the CDR3: TGTGCCAGCAGCCCCGGGGTCTCTGGGGCCAACGTCCTGACTTTC. The entire variable domain, with the rest obtained from reference TRBV7-2 and TRBJ2-6, is as follows: GAGVSQSPSNKVTEKGKDVELRCDPISGHTALYWYRQSLGQGLEFLIYFQGNSAPDKSGLPSDRFSAERTGGSVSTLTIQRTQQEDSAVYLCASSPGVSGANVLTFGAGSRLTVL.

This chain links TRBV28 with TRBJ2-1; 9 nucleotides line up with TRBD1. Germline V gene lookup returns CDR1 MDHEN and CDR2 SYDVKM. The CDR3 has 16 amino acids. The J segment lost 5 bases and the V segment lost 5 bases, leaving 10 bases of the junction unmatched. CDR3 bases: TGTGCCAGCAGTACAACAGGGGGCGGGTTCCACAATGAGCAGTTCTTC. The encoded protein is CASSTTGGGFHNEQFF.

The rearrangement uses TRBV6-1 and TRBJ2-7; D tentatively reads TRBD1 or TRBD2 (5 bases each). This CDR3 is 13 amino acids long. Germline CDR1 is MNHNS and CDR2 is SASEGT. The germline V and J ends were trimmed by 5 bases and 2 bases, with 10 bases remaining between them. The CDR3 bases are TGTGCCAGCAGTCGGGACCGAGCCTACGAGCAGTACTTC. Residues: CASSRDRAYEQYF.

This chain connects TRBV19 to TRBJ1-5; D possibly corresponds to TRBD1 (5 bases). V gave up 3 bases and J gave up 6 bases, with 9 bases separating them. This CDR3 has 13 residues. Germline V gene data show CDR1 as LNHDA and CDR2 as SQIVND (reference sequence). The CDR3 DNA sequence: TGTGCCAGTAGTATTACAGGCAGTCAGCCCCAGCATTTT. Encoded protein: CASSITGSQPQHF.

A note on this clone: Different DNA sequences within this sample yield the same CDR3. The chain employs TRBV20-1 and TRBJ1-2; D not resolved. CDR3 length: 11 amino acids. V lost 5 bases and J lost 8, with 12 bases in between. Per germline, CDR1 DFQATT and CDR2 SNEGSKA (reference sequence). CDR3 DNA: TGCAGTGCTTGGGAGGGTGGGGGCTACACCTTC. Translation gives CSAWEGGGYTF.

The chain recombines TRBV28 with TRBJ1-1; D unclear. Germline-derived CDR1 and CDR2 are MDHEN and SYDVKM. The V end was cut by 6 bases, the J end by 0 bases, with 17 bases between. The CDR3 spans 16 residues. CDR3: CASRDSGVIMNTEAFF. CDR3 DNA sequence: TGTGCCAGCAGGGACTCCGGGGTGATTATGAACACTGAAGCTTTCTTT.

This chain connects TRBV6-1 to TRBJ1-1; TRBD1 agrees at 7 bases. This CDR3 has 14 residues. The V segment lost 6 bases and the J segment 5 bases; nucleotides outside the gene matches: 9. Germline V gene lookup returns CDR1 MNHNS and CDR2 SASEGT. CDR3 region: CASSHRGEGTEAFF. DNA for the CDR3: TGTGCCAGCAGCCACAGGGGTGAGGGGACTGAAGCTTTCTTT.

The V gene is TRBV6-6, the J gene TRBJ1-5, with TRBD1 identical over 7 bases. CDR3 length equals 13 residues. Germline lookup yields CDR1 MNHNY and CDR2 SVGAGI (reference sequence). With V trimmed by 6 bases and J by 5 bases, 4 bases remained unmatched. The CDR3 DNA is TGTGCCAGCAGCCAAACAGGGGATCAGCCCCAGCATTTT. Its translation is CASSQTGDQPQHF.